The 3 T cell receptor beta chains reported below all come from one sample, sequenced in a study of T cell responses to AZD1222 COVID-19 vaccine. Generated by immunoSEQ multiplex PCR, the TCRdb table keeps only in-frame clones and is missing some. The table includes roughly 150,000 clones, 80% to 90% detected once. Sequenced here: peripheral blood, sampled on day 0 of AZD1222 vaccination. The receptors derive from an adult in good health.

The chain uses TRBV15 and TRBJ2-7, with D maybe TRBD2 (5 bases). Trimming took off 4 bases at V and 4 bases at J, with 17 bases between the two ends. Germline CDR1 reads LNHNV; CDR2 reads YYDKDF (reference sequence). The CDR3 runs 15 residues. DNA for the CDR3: TGTGCCACCAGCAACCGGAGGCAGCGAGCTTACGAGCAGTACTTC. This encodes CATSNRRQRAYEQYF. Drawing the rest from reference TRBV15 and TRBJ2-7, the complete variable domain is DAMVIQNPRYQVTQFGKPVTLSCSQTLNHNVMYWYQQKSSQAPKLLFHYYDKDFNNEADTPDNFQSRRPNTSFCFLDIRSPGLGDTAMYLCATSNRRQRAYEQYFGPGTRLTVT.

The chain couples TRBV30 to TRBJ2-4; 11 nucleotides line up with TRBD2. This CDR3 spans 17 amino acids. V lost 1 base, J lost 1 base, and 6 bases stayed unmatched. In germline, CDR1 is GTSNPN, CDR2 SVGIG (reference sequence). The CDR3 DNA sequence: TGTGCCTGGAGTGGCCCGGGACTAGCGGACGCCAAAAACATTCAGTACTTC. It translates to CAWSGPGLADAKNIQYF.

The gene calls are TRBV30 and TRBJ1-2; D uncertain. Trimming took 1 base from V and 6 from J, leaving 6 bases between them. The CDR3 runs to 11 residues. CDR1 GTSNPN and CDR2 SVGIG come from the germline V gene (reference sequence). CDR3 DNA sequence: TGTGCCTGGAGTGGAGCACATGGCTACACCTTC. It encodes CAWSGAHGYTF.